A selection of T cell receptor beta chains follows, all from one sample in a study of blood T cell repertoires in COVID-19. Produced via immunoSEQ multiplex PCR; TCRdb's table is partial and in-frame only. The table lists roughly 250,000 clones, roughly nine tenths of them singletons, with 2% to 3% in the top ten. Sequencing was performed on PBMCs or T cells enriched from blood (not recorded which). These receptors all come from a woman aged 18-35 years who had recovered from COVID-19. Each CDR3 is given with its conserved first and last residue. The D gene is left open where the match is weak. Some rows mark clone size as missing; the rest say once, few, many or name a class of expanded clone.

abundance: few; d_gene: -; j_gene: TRBJ1-5; v_gene: TRBV15; CDR3aa: CATSRRTGSQPQHF; CDR3nt: TGTGCCACCAGCAGGCGTACAGGGTCCCAGCCCCAGCATTTT
abundance: -; d_gene: -; j_gene: TRBJ1-2; v_gene: TRBV6-5; CDR3aa: CASSYSPQGTNGYTF; CDR3nt: TGTGCCAGCAGTTACTCTCCGCAGGGAACTAATGGCTACACCTTC
abundance: once; d_gene: -; j_gene: TRBJ1-5; v_gene: TRBV19; CDR3aa: CASSIDRDFGNQPQHF; CDR3nt: TGTGCCAGTAGTATAGATAGGGACTTTGGCAATCAGCCCCAGCATTTT
abundance: -; d_gene: -; j_gene: TRBJ2-7; v_gene: TRBV18; CDR3aa: CASSPPGVPSREQYF; CDR3nt: TGTGCCAGCTCACCCCCGGGGGTCCCTTCGCGCGAGCAGTACTTC
abundance: once; d_gene: -; j_gene: TRBJ2-3; v_gene: TRBV24-1; CDR3aa: CATSETGRTDTQYF; CDR3nt: TGTGCCACCAGTGAGACAGGCCGCACAGATACGCAGTATTTT
abundance: -; d_gene: TRBD2; j_gene: TRBJ2-5; v_gene: TRBV6-1; CDR3aa: CASSGRLAGGPWVETQYF; CDR3nt: TGTGCCAGCAGTGGAAGACTAGCGGGGGGGCCTTGGGTAGAGACCCAGTACTTC
abundance: -; d_gene: -; j_gene: TRBJ2-7; v_gene: TRBV28; CDR3aa: CASSPGDEQYF; CDR3nt: TGTGCCAGCAGTCCGGGAGACGAGCAGTACTTC
abundance: -; d_gene: TRBD2; j_gene: TRBJ2-1; v_gene: TRBV2; CDR3aa: CASSEFGGLASHNEQFF; CDR3nt: TGTGCCAGCAGTGAATTTGGGGGACTAGCTTCCCACAATGAGCAGTTCTTC
abundance: -; d_gene: -; j_gene: TRBJ1-4; v_gene: TRBV5-4; CDR3aa: CASSPSQFPNEKLFF; CDR3nt: TGTGCCAGCAGCCCCTCACAGTTTCCAAATGAAAAACTGTTTTTT
abundance: -; d_gene: TRBD1; j_gene: TRBJ2-1; v_gene: TRBV28; CDR3aa: CASSFQDRPYNEQFF; CDR3nt: TGTGCCAGCAGTTTTCAGGACAGGCCTTACAATGAGCAGTTCTTC
abundance: -; d_gene: TRBD2; j_gene: TRBJ2-5; v_gene: TRBV11-2; CDR3aa: CASSSPRLAGAGETQYF; CDR3nt: TGTGCCAGCAGCTCCCCGAGACTAGCGGGGGCCGGGGAGACCCAGTACTTC
abundance: -; d_gene: TRBD2; j_gene: TRBJ2-3; v_gene: TRBV3-1/TRBV3-2; CDR3aa: CASSQASGGGTDTQYF; CDR3nt: TGTGCCAGCAGCCAAGCTAGCGGTGGCGGCACAGATACGCAGTATTTT
abundance: -; d_gene: TRBD1; j_gene: TRBJ1-5; v_gene: TRBV3-1/TRBV3-2; CDR3aa: CASSRDSYQPQHF; CDR3nt: TGTGCCAGCAGTCGGGACAGTTATCAGCCCCAGCATTTT
abundance: once; d_gene: TRBD1; j_gene: TRBJ1-2; v_gene: TRBV4-1; CDR3aa: CASSQTSGTGYGYTF; CDR3nt: TGCGCCAGCAGCCAAACGTCCGGGACAGGCTATGGCTACACCTTC
abundance: -; d_gene: TRBD2; j_gene: TRBJ2-1; v_gene: TRBV4-1; CDR3aa: CASSQDRRRGAPYNEQFF; CDR3nt: TGCGCCAGCAGCCAGGACCGGCGGCGGGGGGCCCCCTACAATGAGCAGTTCTTC
abundance: -; d_gene: TRBD2; j_gene: TRBJ2-2; v_gene: TRBV5-1; CDR3aa: CASSIIIGGYQTGELFF; CDR3nt: TGCGCCAGCAGCATCATAATCGGGGGGTATCAGACCGGGGAGCTGTTTTTT
abundance: -; d_gene: -; j_gene: TRBJ1-5; v_gene: TRBV28; CDR3aa: CASSRQAGPQHF; CDR3nt: TGTGCCAGCAGTCGACAGGCAGGGCCCCAGCATTTT
abundance: once; d_gene: TRBD1; j_gene: TRBJ1-1; v_gene: TRBV9; CDR3aa: CASSVGGQGATEAFF; CDR3nt: TGTGCCAGCAGCGTGGGGGGACAGGGGGCAACTGAAGCTTTCTTT
abundance: -; d_gene: -; j_gene: TRBJ2-4; v_gene: TRBV19; CDR3aa: CASSTIQNIQYF; CDR3nt: TGTGCCAGTAGTACAATCCAAAACATTCAGTACTTC
abundance: -; d_gene: -; j_gene: TRBJ1-6; v_gene: TRBV2; CDR3aa: CASMPGVNSPLHF; CDR3nt: TGTGCCAGCATGCCAGGGGTGAATTCACCCCTCCACTTT
abundance: -; d_gene: -; j_gene: TRBJ2-7; v_gene: TRBV7-8; CDR3aa: CASSPTQKNEQYF; CDR3nt: TGTGCCAGCAGCCCGACACAGAAAAACGAGCAGTACTTC
abundance: -; d_gene: -; j_gene: TRBJ1-4; v_gene: TRBV6-5; CDR3aa: CASSFGQLGKLFF; CDR3nt: TGTGCCAGCAGTTTCGGACAGTTGGGCAAACTGTTTTTT